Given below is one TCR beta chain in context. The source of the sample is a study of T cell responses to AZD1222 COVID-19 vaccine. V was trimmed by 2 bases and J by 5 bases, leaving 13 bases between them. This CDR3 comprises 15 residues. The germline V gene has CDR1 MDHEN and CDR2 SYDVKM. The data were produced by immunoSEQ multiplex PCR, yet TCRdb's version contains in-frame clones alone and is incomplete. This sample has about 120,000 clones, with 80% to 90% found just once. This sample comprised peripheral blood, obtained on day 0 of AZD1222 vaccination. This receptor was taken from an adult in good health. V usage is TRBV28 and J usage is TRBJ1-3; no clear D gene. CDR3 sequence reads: CASSLAGVTRNTIYF. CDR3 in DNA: TGTGCCAGCAGTTTAGCAGGCGTGACCCGAAACACCATATATTTT.